One TCR beta chain is described in this entry. No cognate antigen has been identified for it. No per-base quality is available; no much larger clone lies one base away. The CDR3 regions of human TCRbeta chains were analyzed by immunosequencing. In the authors' own workflow: Repertoire TCRs were checked for matches against a reference library of SARS-CoV-2-specific TCRs that had been generated using the MIRA antigen-specificity platform. Breadth was defined as the fraction of unique TCRs that were SARS-CoV-2-associated. Depth was defined as the fraction of total T cells that were SARS-CoV-2-associated. Using the MIRA data, every spike-specific TCR was mapped to the spike region that the TCR reacted to and assigned to either a CD4 or a CD8 class. Log10-transformed breadth and depth values were compared by one-way ANOVA with Sidak's multiple comparisons tests. This is the immuneACCESS table as TCRdb keeps it, with only in-frame sequences that have V and J called. A part of the clones is gone; compared with another copy, unresolved V genes explain less than half, and the rest is unexplained. V and J calls and clone size are given by that table; D and trimming were obtained from the DNA. The sample data list 150,000 to 200,000 clones, and 87% of these were observed just once. The leading ten clones occupy 2.5% to 3% of the sample.

This entry is derived from a study of T cell responses to AZD1222 COVID-19 vaccine (dated by TCRdb to the early 2020s). Broadly, across the study: TCR sequencing covered more than 230 trial participants: 207 given two doses of AZD1222 and approximately 26 given two doses of MenACWY control vaccine. Trial participants were enrolled by age into subgroups of 18-55, 56-69 and 70-plus years, and approximately 150, 30 and 60 TCR-sequenced participants, respectively, were included in these subgroups. General findings and caveats noted by the study authors: Participants were mostly white British, with more females than males. The authors suggested clonal diversity may have been underestimated. After two AZD1222 doses, spike-specific TCR breadth and depth were significantly higher than at day 0 and than in MenACWY recipients. Nearly half of unique spike-specific TCRs reportedly recognized epitopes outside regions mutated in the B.1.351 and B.1.1.7 variants. Conclusions about previously exposed vaccinees are limited because only 5 or 6 AZD1222 recipients were SARS-CoV-2 seropositive at baseline. Vaccine-associated CD4 TCRs spanned the whole spike protein, with dominant responses in regions 160-218 and 743-854. Because no day 14 peak-response samples were available, the repertoires could be characterized only after the peak T cell response. In the small 56-69-year group, the increase in depth fell short of significance, most likely because of low power.

Taken with the paper, the label for time point translates to: baseline before first vaccination. Per the publication, the treatment or condition label means: meningococcal conjugate vaccine given as trial control. Vaccinee samples came from UK trials COV001 and COV002, including a single-blind randomized controlled phase 2/3 trial of AZD1222 (ChAdOx1 nCoV-19) in healthy adults. For TCRbeta chain sequencing, PBMC samples were collected from trial participants at day 0 and at day 28 after the second dose. The TCR comes from an adult in good health. This specimen consisted of peripheral blood, obtained on day 0 of MenACWY control vaccination.

The DNA sequence follows: TGTGCCAGCAGCGGCAGGACTAGCGTACGAGAGACCCAGTACTTC. Translated, this gives CASSGRTSVRETQYF. The V and J segments used are TRBV7-8 and TRBJ2-5; 9 central nucleotides agree with TRBD2. After removal of 5 bases from V and 4 bases from J, the junction retains 8 bases not matched to a gene. CDR1 and CDR2 (SGHVS, FQNEAQ) derive from the germline V gene. Measured from the cysteine to the phenylalanine, the CDR3 is 15 residues long. The kept DNA is CDR3 alone, 45 bases in frame from the first base.